This T cell receptor beta chain was obtained from a study of T cell responses to AZD1222 COVID-19 vaccine. Using immunoSEQ multiplex PCR, the repertoire was profiled, and TCRdb retains in-frame clones only, with some absent. The repertoire includes about 140,000 clones, around nine tenths of them detected once, and 3% to 4.5% sits in the top ten. Study-wide findings and caveats: Samples come after the peak T cell response, not at day 14.

This clone was picked up a small number of times. The antigen is not known. This CDR3 has 16 amino acids. Germline trimming cut 1 base from V and 6 bases from J; bases unmatched to any gene: 8. Germline V gene data show CDR1 as MGHRA and CDR2 as YSYEKL. The chain recombines TRBV4-1 with TRBJ2-1, with 8 bases lining up with TRBD2. The sequencing used peripheral blood, collected on day 0 of AZD1222 vaccination. The clonotype originates from an adult in good health. The chain's CDR3 is CASSQGHSGEANEQFF. CDR3 DNA: TGCGCCAGCAGCCAAGGACATAGCGGGGAGGCCAATGAGCAGTTCTTC.